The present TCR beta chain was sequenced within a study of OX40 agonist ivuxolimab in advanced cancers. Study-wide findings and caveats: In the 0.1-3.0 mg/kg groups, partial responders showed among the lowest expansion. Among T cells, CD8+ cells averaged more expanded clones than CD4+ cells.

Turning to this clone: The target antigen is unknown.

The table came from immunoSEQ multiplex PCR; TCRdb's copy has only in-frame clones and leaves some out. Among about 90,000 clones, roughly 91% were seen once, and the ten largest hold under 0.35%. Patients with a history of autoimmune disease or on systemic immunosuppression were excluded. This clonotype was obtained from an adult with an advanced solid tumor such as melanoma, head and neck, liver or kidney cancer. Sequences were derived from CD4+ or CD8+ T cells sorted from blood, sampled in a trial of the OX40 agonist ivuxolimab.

DNA of the CDR3: TGCGCCGGACGACGGCGAACAGGGGCGTCAAGAAACACCATATATTTT. Its protein is CAGRRRTGASRNTIYF. The J gene is TRBJ1-3, the V gene TRBV5-1; 7 bases align to TRBD1. The CDR3 consists of 16 residues. After removal of 10 bases from V and 5 bases from J, the junction contained 18 bases not matched to a gene. Looked up from germline, CDR1 is SGHRS and CDR2 is YFSETQ.